Following are 17 T cell receptor beta chains from one sample sequenced in a study of T cell clonality in common variable immunodeficiency. The method was immunoSEQ multiplex PCR; TCRdb's version includes in-frame clones alone and lacks a portion of them. The record shows roughly 70,000 clones for this sample, with no singletons present. Sequences were obtained from peripheral blood mononuclear cells. These receptor sequences come from a person aged 18-69 years in good health.

By share, this clone ranks as medium-sized. The read stops 3 residues short of the end of the CDR3; the missing end is completed from the germline J gene. The rearrangement joins TRBV30 to TRBJ2-2; 14 bases agree with TRBD2. The CDR3 is 18 residues long. J lost 5 bases, V lost 0 bases, and 8 bases had no gene match. Germline V gene sequence: CDR1 GTSNPN, CDR2 SVGIG (reference sequence). The CDR3 spells CAWSVLGLAGDPTGELFF. CDR3 bases read: TGTGCCTGGAGTGTATTGGGACTAGCGGGGGACCCGACCGGGGAG. Looking up the rest from reference TRBV30 and TRBJ2-2 gives the full variable domain: SQTIHQWPATLVQPVGSPLSLECTVEGTSNPNLYWYRQAAGRGLQLLFYSVGIGQISSEVPQNLSASRPQDRQFILSSKKLLLSDSGFYLCAWSVLGLAGDPTGELFFGEGSRLTVL.

This clone was detected many times. The read ends 3 residues shy of where the CDR3 ends; the end is completed using the germline J gene. The chain joins TRBV7-8 to TRBJ2-7, with D possibly TRBD1 on 6 matching bases. Trimming stripped 5 bases from V and 3 bases from J, with 14 bases between. The CDR3 is made up of 14 amino acids. Germline-derived CDR1 and CDR2 are SGHVS and FQNEAQ. The CDR3 loop reads CASSPGTLSYEQYF. CDR3 DNA, as far as it was read: TGTGCCAGCAGCCCCGGGACACTCAGCTACGAG.

This clone was observed at least ten times. With the read ending 3 residues before the CDR3 end, the germline J gene is used to fill in that end. V is TRBV19 and J is TRBJ1-1; D not resolved. CDR1 is LNHDA and CDR2 is SQIVND in the germline V gene (reference sequence). V was pared by 4 bases and J by 1 base, with 4 bases between. The CDR3 spans 12 residues. CDR3 DNA, as far as it was read: TGTGCCAGTAGTAGACAGAACACTGAA. Amino acids: CASSRQNTE. The entire CDR3 reads CASSRQNTEAFF. Looking up the rest from reference TRBV19 and TRBJ1-1 gives the full variable domain: DGGITQSPKYLFRKEGQNVTLSCEQNLNHDAMYWYRQDPGQGLRLIYYSQIVNDFQKGDIAEGYSVSREKKESFPLTVTSAQKNPTAFYLCASSRQNTEAFFGQGTRLTVV.

This clone was detected many times. The sequence runs out 3 residues before the end of the CDR3; the remainder is reconstructed from the germline J gene. This sequence joins TRBV19 and TRBJ1-5; weak D call: TRBD1 (5 bases). V was pared by 4 bases and J by 4 bases, with 14 bases between. This CDR3 contains 15 residues. Looked up from germline, CDR1 is LNHDA and CDR2 is SQIVND (reference sequence). The CDR3 loop reads CASSTRVSPNQPQHF. The CDR3 bases that were read are TGTGCCAGTAGTACCAGGGTCAGCCCTAATCAGCCC.

This clone was seen at least ten times. The CDR3 end falls 3 residues outside the read, so it is completed with the germline J gene. The rearrangement uses TRBV20-1 and TRBJ2-1; TRBD2 aligns across 7 bases. The CDR3 contains 16 residues. CDR1 and CDR2 (germline): DFQATT, SNEGSKA (reference sequence). J gave up 3 bases and V 4 bases, and 12 bases lay outside the gene matches. CDR3 region: CSANSRSASGYNEQFF. The DNA read from the CDR3 is TGCAGTGCTAATAGCCGCTCTGCTAGCGGCTACAATGAG.

This clone was recorded many times. With the read ending 3 residues before the CDR3 end, the germline J gene is used to fill in that end. The chain is built from TRBV19 and TRBJ1-1; 7 nucleotides agree with TRBD1. CDR1 LNHDA and CDR2 SQIVND come from the germline V gene (reference sequence). This CDR3 region has 14 residues. CDR3 sequence reads: CASGVAGGVAGAFF. CDR3 bases read: TGTGCCAGCGGGGTGGCAGGGGGAGTCGCCGGG.

This clone was seen many times. The observed sequence ends 3 residues before the CDR3 terminus, with the missing tail filled in from the germline J gene. The J gene is TRBJ2-7, the V gene TRBV20-1; 9 bases fit TRBD1. Trimming at V came to 5 bases and at J to 3 bases, leaving 2 bases not matched to a gene. Per germline, CDR1 DFQATT and CDR2 SNEGSKA (reference sequence). CDR3 length equals 12 residues. The covered CDR3 bases are TGCAGTGCTCCGGACAGGGGCTACGAG. It codes for CSAPDRGYE. The entire CDR3 is CSAPDRGYEQYF.

This clone was picked up many times. The read ends 3 residues before the CDR3 terminus; that terminus is restored from the germline J gene. The chain has TRBV6-1 and TRBJ1-2; weak D call: TRBD1 (5 bases). The CDR3 length is 15 residues. Between the trimmed V and J ends, which lost 4 bases and 1 base, there was a span of 13 bases. CDR1 and CDR2 (germline): MNHNS, SASEGT. Partial CDR3 DNA: TGTGCCAGCAGTGGACAGACCTTCGGTAACTATGGC. The encoded protein is CASSGQTFGNYG. The full CDR3 is CASSGQTFGNYGYTF.

In this sample, this clone turned up many times. The missing CDR3 end, 3 residues past where the read stops, is filled in from the germline J gene. The chain joins TRBV5-1 to TRBJ1-1; TRBD1 might be the D (5 bases). With 4 bases removed from V and 3 bases from J, the gap between germline ends came to 13 bases. The CDR3 covers 14 residues. The germline V gene encodes CDR1 SGHRS and CDR2 YFSETQ. The CDR3 loop is CASSDQGSYTEAFF. The CDR3 bases that were read are TGCGCCAGCAGCGACCAGGGTTCATACACTGAA. Full variable domain (rest looked up from reference TRBV5-1 and TRBJ1-1): KAGVTQTPRYLIKTRGQQVTLSCSPISGHRSVSWYQQTPGQGLQFLFEYFSETQRNKGNFPGRFSGRQFSNSRSEMNVSTLELGDSALYLCASSDQGSYTEAFFGQGTRLTVV.

This clone was seen ten or more times. The read halts 3 residues ahead of the CDR3 end, with the missing end drawn from the germline J gene. This chain uses TRBV18 with TRBJ1-1, with D uncertain. Trimming left V 0 bases short and J 1 base short, with 6 bases between. The CDR3 loop spans 14 amino acids. Germline CDR1 reads KGHSH; CDR2 reads LQKENI. CDR3 DNA (partial): TGTGCCAGCTCACCACCGCGGGGGAACACTGAA. Protein: CASSPPRGNTE. The entire CDR3 sequence reads CASSPPRGNTEAFF. Full variable domain (missing parts from reference TRBV18 and TRBJ1-1): NAGVMQNPRHLVRRRGQEARLRCSPMKGHSHVYWYRQLPEEGLKFMVYLQKENIIDESGMPKERFSAEFPKEGPSILRIQQVVRGDSAAYFCASSPPRGNTEAFFGQGTRLTVV.

Ten or more counts support this clone. With the read ending 3 residues before the CDR3 end, the germline J gene is used to fill in that end. The V and J genes are TRBV20-1 and TRBJ1-1; perhaps TRBD1 as D (5 bases). Trimming removed 6 bases from V and 4 bases from J, with 21 bases in between. The length of the CDR3 is 15 residues. Per germline, CDR1 DFQATT and CDR2 SNEGSKA (reference sequence). CDR3 bases read: TGCAGTGCCTCGGGCCTCTTACTCGGGGGCACTGAA. Amino acid sequence: CSASGLLLGGTE. The CDR3 reads in full as CSASGLLLGGTEAFF.

This clone was seen repeatedly, ten times or more. The CDR3 end falls 3 residues outside the read, so it is completed with the germline J gene. The V and J genes are TRBV10-3 and TRBJ1-1; D remains ambiguous. CDR3 length: 14 residues. Germline CDR1 is ENHRY and CDR2 is SYGVKD. The sequenced part of the CDR3 DNA is TGTGTCCTGTGGCGGGAGGCTTCGAACACTGAA. This gives the protein CVLWREASNTE. The complete CDR3 sequence is CVLWREASNTEAFF.

This clone showed up many times. The CDR3 is cut off 3 residues early in the read; its end comes from the germline J gene. J is TRBJ1-1 and V is TRBV7-6; 8 bases line up with TRBD1. The CDR3 is 15 amino acids. The germline gives CDR1 SGHVS, CDR2 FNYEAQ. V shed 5 bases, J shed 5 bases, and the junction held 10 bases outside the gene matches. CDR3 protein: CASSPRDRGGTEAFF. The CDR3 bases that were read are TGTGCCAGCAGCCCCCGAGACAGGGGTGGGACTGAA.

At least ten counts were recorded for this clone. Sequencing ends 3 residues short of the CDR3 end; the germline J gene provides the rest. The chain carries TRBV5-1 and TRBJ2-6; TRBD2 matches 8 bases. V trimming: 3 bases; J trimming: 3 bases; junction bases outside the gene matches: 5. This CDR3 has 16 residues. Germline V gives CDR1 SGHRS, CDR2 YFSETQ. CDR3 sequence: CASSSGGVDGANVLTF. CDR3 DNA (partial): TGCGCCAGCAGCTCCGGGGGGGTAGATGGGGCCAACGTC.

This clone occurred a few times. The sequence runs out 3 residues before the end of the CDR3; the remainder is reconstructed from the germline J gene. V usage is TRBV2 and J usage is TRBJ2-7; no definite D call. Deletions cut 3 bases from V and 2 bases from J, with 17 bases between. Germline assignment: CDR1 SNHLY and CDR2 FYNNEI. The CDR3 is 16 residues long. CDR3 residues: CASSDAVAYSTYEQYF. The covered CDR3 bases are TGTGCCAGCAGTGATGCGGTTGCGTATTCTACCTACGAG.

This clone was found many times. The CDR3 extends 3 residues past the end of the read, so its final part is completed from the germline J gene. This chain connects TRBV6-2 or TRBV6-3 to TRBJ1-1; 7 bases match TRBD1. Germline-derived CDR1 and CDR2 are MNHEY and SVGEGT. Trimming at V came to 6 bases and at J to 4 bases, leaving 8 bases not matched to a gene. This CDR3 comprises 14 residues. CDR3 in amino acids: CASSPDREVTEAFF. Incomplete CDR3 DNA: TGTGCCAGCAGCCCCGACAGGGAAGTCACTGAA.

This clone came up many times. Sequencing ends 3 residues short of the CDR3 end; the germline J gene provides the rest. This rearrangement joins TRBV19 to TRBJ1-2, with 8 nucleotides matching TRBD1. This CDR3 comprises 15 residues. V lost 4 bases to trimming and J lost 4 bases; unmatched junction nucleotides: 8. Germline CDR1 LNHDA, CDR2 SQIVND (reference sequence). The covered CDR3 bases are TGTGCCAGTAGTAGTGGACAGGGAGCCAGCTATGGC. The encoded protein is CASSSGQGASYG. The full CDR3 reads CASSSGQGASYGYTF.